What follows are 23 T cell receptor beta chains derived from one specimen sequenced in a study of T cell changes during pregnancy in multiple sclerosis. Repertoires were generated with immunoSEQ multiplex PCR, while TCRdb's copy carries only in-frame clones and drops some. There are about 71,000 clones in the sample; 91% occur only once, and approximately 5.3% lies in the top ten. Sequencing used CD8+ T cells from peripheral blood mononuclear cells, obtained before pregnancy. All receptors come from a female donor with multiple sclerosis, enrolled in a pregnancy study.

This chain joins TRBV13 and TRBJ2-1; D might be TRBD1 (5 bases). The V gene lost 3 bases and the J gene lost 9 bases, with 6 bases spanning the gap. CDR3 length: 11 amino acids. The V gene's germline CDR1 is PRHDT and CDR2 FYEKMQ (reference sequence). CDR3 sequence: CASSFQGEQFF. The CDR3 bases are TGTGCCAGCAGCTTTCAGGGTGAGCAGTTCTTC.

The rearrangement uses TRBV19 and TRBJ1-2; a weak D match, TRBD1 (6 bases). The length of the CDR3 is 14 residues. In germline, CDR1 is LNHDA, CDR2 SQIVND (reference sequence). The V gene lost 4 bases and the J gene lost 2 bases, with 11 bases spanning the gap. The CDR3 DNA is TGTGCCAGTAGTACCGAAGGACAGAACTATGGCTACACCTTC. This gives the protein CASSTEGQNYGYTF.

The CDR3 nucleotides are TGCAGCGTAACGGGGGGCTCTGGAAACACCATATATTTT. Protein: CSVTGGSGNTIYF. The gene calls are TRBV29-1 and TRBJ1-3, with D possibly matching TRBD1 (5 bases). Germline V gives CDR1 SQVTM, CDR2 ANQGSEA. The CDR3 runs 13 residues. V lost 6 bases and J 0 bases, leaving 9 bases between the germline ends.

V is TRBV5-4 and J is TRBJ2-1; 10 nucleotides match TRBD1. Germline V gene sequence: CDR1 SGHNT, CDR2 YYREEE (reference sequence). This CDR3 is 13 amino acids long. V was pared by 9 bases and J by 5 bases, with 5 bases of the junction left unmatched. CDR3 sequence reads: CATLGTGDNEQFF. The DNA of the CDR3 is TGTGCCACCCTCGGGACAGGGGACAATGAGCAGTTCTTC.

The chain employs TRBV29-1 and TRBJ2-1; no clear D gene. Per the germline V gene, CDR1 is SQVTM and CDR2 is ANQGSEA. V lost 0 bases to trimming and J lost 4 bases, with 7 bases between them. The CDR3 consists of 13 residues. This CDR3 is CSVEDHLYNEQFF. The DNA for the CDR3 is TGCAGCGTTGAAGATCACTTATACAATGAGCAGTTCTTC.

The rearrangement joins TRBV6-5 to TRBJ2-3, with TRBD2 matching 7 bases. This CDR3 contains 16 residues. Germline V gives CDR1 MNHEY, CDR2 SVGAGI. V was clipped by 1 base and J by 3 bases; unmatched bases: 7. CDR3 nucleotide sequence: TGTGCCAGCAGTTACTTGGCCGCGGGGGAGACAGATACGCAGTATTTT. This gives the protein CASSYLAAGETDTQYF.

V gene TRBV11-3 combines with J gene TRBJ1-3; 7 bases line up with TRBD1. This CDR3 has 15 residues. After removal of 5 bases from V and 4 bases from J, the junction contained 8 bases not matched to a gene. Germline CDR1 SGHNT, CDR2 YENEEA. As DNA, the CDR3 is TGTGCCAGCAGCCCATCGACAGGGTACGGAAACACCATATATTTT. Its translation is CASSPSTGYGNTIYF.

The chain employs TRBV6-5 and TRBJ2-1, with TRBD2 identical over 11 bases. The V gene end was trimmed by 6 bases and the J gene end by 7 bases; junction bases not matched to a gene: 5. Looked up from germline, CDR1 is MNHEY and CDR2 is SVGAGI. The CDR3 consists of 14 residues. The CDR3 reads CASRTSSGGNEQFF. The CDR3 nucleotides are TGTGCCAGCAGGACCTCTAGCGGGGGGAATGAGCAGTTCTTC.

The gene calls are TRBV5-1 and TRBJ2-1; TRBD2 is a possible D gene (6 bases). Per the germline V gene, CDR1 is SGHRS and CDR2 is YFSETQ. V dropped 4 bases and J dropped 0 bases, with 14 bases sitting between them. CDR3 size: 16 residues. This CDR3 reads CASSLGRGSSYNEQFF. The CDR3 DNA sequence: TGCGCCAGCAGCCTGGGACGGGGGAGCTCCTACAATGAGCAGTTCTTC.

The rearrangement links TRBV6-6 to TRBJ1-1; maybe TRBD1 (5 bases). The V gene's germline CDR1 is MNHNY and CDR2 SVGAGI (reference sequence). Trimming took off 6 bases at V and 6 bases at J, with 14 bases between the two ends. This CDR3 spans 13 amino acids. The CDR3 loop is CASSKGSPPEAFF. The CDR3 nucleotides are TGTGCCAGCAGCAAGGGGTCACCCCCTGAAGCTTTCTTT.

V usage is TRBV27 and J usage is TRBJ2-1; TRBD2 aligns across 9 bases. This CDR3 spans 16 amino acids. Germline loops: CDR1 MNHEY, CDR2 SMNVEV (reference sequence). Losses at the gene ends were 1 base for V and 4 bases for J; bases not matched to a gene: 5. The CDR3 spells CASSLLAGGFYNEQFF. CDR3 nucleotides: TGTGCCAGCAGTTTATTGGCGGGGGGGTTTTACAATGAGCAGTTCTTC.

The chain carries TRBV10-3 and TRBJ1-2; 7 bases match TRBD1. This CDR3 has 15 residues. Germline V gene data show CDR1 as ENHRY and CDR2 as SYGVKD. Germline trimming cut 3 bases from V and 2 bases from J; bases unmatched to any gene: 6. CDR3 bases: TGTGCCATCAGTGAAGGAACAGGGGTCAACTATGGCTACACCTTC. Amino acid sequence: CAISEGTGVNYGYTF.

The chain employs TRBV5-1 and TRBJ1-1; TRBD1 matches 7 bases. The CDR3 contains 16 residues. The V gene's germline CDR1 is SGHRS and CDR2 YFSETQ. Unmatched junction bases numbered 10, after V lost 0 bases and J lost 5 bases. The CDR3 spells CASSLVIQGIRTEAFF. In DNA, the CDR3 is TGCGCCAGCAGCTTGGTAATACAGGGGATTAGGACTGAAGCTTTCTTT.

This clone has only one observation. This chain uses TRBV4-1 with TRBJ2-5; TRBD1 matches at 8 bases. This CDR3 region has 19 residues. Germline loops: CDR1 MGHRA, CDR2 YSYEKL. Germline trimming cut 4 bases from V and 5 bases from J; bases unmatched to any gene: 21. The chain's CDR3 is CASSPSPLAQGGLEETQYF. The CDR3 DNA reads TGCGCCAGCAGCCCATCGCCTCTTGCACAGGGGGGTTTGGAGGAGACCCAGTACTTC.

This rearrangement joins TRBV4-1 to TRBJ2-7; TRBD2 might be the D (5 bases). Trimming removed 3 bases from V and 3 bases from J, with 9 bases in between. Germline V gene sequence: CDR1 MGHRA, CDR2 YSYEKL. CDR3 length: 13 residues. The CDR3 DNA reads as TGCGCCAGCAGCCAGGGGAGCAACTACGAGCAGTACTTC. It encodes CASSQGSNYEQYF.

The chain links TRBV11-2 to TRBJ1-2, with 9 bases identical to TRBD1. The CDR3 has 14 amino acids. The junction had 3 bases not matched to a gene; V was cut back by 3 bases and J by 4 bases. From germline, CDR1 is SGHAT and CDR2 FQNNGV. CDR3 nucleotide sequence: TGTGCCAGCAGCTTGGGACAGGGCGGCTATGGCTACACCTTC. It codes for CASSLGQGGYGYTF.

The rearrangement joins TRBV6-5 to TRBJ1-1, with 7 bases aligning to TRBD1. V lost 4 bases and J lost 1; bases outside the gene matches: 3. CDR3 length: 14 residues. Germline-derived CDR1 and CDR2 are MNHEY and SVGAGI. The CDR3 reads CASSSRQGNTEAFF. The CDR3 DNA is TGTGCCAGCAGTTCTCGACAGGGGAACACTGAAGCTTTCTTT.

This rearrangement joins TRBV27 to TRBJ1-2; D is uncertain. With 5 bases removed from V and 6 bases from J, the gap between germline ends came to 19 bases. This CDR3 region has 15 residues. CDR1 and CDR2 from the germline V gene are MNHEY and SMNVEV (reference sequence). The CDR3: CASSPRTPDLNGYTF. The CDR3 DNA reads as TGTGCCAGCAGTCCGCGGACCCCGGACTTGAATGGCTACACCTTC.

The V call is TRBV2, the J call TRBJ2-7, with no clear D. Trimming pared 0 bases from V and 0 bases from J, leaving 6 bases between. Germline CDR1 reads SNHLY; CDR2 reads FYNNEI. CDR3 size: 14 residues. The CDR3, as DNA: TGTGCCAGCAGTGAAGCGGTAGACTCCTACGAGCAGTACTTC. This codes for CASSEAVDSYEQYF. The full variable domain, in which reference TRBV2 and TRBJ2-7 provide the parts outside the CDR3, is EPEVTQTPSHQVTQMGQEVILRCVPISNHLYFYWYRQILGQKVEFLVSFYNNEISEKSEIFDDQFSVERPDGSNFTLKIRSTKLEDSAMYFCASSEAVDSYEQYFGPGTRLTVT.

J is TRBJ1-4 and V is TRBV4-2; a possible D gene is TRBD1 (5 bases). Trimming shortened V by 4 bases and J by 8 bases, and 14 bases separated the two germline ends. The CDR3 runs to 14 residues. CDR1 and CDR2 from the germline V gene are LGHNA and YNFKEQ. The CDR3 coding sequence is TGTGCCAGCAGCCCCACGGGGGTCACCGAAAAACTGTTTTTT. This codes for CASSPTGVTEKLFF.

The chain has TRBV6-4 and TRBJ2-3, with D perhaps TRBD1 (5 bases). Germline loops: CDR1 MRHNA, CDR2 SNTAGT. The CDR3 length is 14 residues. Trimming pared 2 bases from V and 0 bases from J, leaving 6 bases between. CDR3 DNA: TGTGCCAGCAGTGACAGGGGAAGCACAGATACGCAGTATTTT. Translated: CASSDRGSTDTQYF.

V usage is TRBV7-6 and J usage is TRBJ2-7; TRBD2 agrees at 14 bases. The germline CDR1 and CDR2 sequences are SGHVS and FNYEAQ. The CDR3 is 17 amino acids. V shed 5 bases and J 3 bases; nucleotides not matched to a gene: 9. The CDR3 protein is CASSSSGLAGGSYEQYF. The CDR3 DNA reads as TGTGCCAGCAGCAGTTCCGGACTAGCGGGGGGCAGCTACGAGCAGTACTTC.

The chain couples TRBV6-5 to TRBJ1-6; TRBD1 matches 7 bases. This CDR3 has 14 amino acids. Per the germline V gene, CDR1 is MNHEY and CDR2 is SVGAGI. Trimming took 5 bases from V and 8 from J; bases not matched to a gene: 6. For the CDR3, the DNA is TGTGCCAGCAGTGAGACAGGGATGGATTCACCCCTCCACTTT. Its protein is CASSETGMDSPLHF.